Following are 13 T cell receptor beta chains from one sample sequenced in a study of shared clonotypes between healthy human individuals. Measured with immunoSEQ multiplex PCR; TCRdb has only the in-frame clones, and not every one. This sample yields some 1,600,000 clones, of which approximately 98% are seen a single time; less than 0.55% belongs to the top ten. The sequencing sample was made of naive CD4+ T cells sorted from blood. The subset is: CD45RA+ positively selected. The receptors here all came from a man in his thirties or forties in good health.

This rearrangement joins TRBV28 to TRBJ1-1; unclear D gene. This CDR3 spans 12 amino acids. V was cut by 8 bases and J by 5 bases, with 12 bases left in between. From germline, CDR1 is MDHEN and CDR2 SYDVKM. The CDR3 region has the DNA TGTGCCAGCCTGATAAAGGTGACTGAAGCTTTCTTT. Its protein is CASLIKVTEAFF. Full variable domain (outside the CDR3, taken from reference TRBV28 and TRBJ1-1): DVKVTQSSRYLVKRTGEKVFLECVQDMDHENMFWYRQDPGLGLRLIYFSYDVKMKEKGDIPEGYSVSREKKERFSLILESASTNQTSMYLCASLIKVTEAFFGQGTRLTVV.

The rearrangement uses TRBV18 and TRBJ2-7; TRBD2 agrees at 9 bases. The germline V gene has CDR1 KGHSH and CDR2 LQKENI. V shed 3 bases and J 4 bases; nucleotides not matched to a gene: 10. This CDR3 has 16 amino acids. The CDR3 reads CASSPQVAGEGYEQYF. CDR3 nucleotide sequence: TGTGCCAGCTCACCCCAAGTAGCGGGAGAAGGGTACGAGCAGTACTTC.

This chain connects TRBV27 to TRBJ2-1, with 9 positions matching TRBD1. From germline, CDR1 is MNHEY and CDR2 SMNVEV (reference sequence). J was trimmed by 8 bases and V by 5 bases; bases with no gene match: 10. The CDR3 is 15 amino acids. The CDR3 protein is CASSPRGQGIYEQFF. Here the CDR3 DNA reads TGTGCCAGCAGTCCGCGGGGACAGGGCATCTATGAGCAGTTCTTC.

Remarks on this clone: This CDR3 is also generated by other DNA sequences in the sample. This chain connects TRBV5-1 to TRBJ2-5; D possibly corresponds to TRBD2 (5 bases). CDR3 length: 13 residues. In germline, CDR1 is SGHRS, CDR2 YFSETQ. The germline V and J ends were trimmed by 5 bases and 5 bases, with 13 bases remaining between them. The CDR3 sequence is CASSSLGEETQYF. The DNA for the CDR3 is TGCGCCAGCAGTTCACTTGGGGAGGAGACCCAGTACTTC.

This rearrangement joins TRBV28 to TRBJ2-1; 10 nucleotides line up with TRBD2. The CDR3 covers 14 residues. Per the germline V gene, CDR1 is MDHEN and CDR2 is SYDVKM. J was trimmed by 4 bases and V by 7 bases; bases with no gene match: 4. CDR3 in DNA: TGTGCCAGCACTCTAGCGGGAGCTTACAATGAGCAGTTCTTC. The encoded protein is CASTLAGAYNEQFF. Filled out from reference TRBV28 and TRBJ2-1, the complete variable domain reads DVKVTQSSRYLVKRTGEKVFLECVQDMDHENMFWYRQDPGLGLRLIYFSYDVKMKEKGDIPEGYSVSREKKERFSLILESASTNQTSMYLCASTLAGAYNEQFFGPGTRLTVL.

In this sample, this clone turned up a few times. This chain joins TRBV11-2 and TRBJ2-1; D is unclear. This CDR3 is built from 12 residues. Germline lookup yields CDR1 SGHAT and CDR2 FQNNGV. Trimming pared 2 bases from V and 2 bases from J, leaving 1 base between. This CDR3 reads CASSLPYNEQFF. The CDR3, as DNA: TGTGCCAGCAGCTTACCCTACAATGAGCAGTTCTTC.

The genes are TRBV2 and TRBJ2-7; maybe TRBD1 (6 bases). Germline CDR1 reads SNHLY; CDR2 reads FYNNEI. There are 15 residues in the CDR3. V lost 6 bases and J lost 1, with 16 bases in between. This chain's CDR3 is CASRTTGTRSYEQYF. CDR3 bases: TGTGCCAGCAGAACAACCGGGACAAGATCCTACGAGCAGTACTTC.

V gene TRBV27 combines with J gene TRBJ1-5; the D gene is possibly TRBD1 (6 bases). CDR3 size: 15 residues. The V gene's germline CDR1 is MNHEY and CDR2 SMNVEV (reference sequence). Trimming pared 1 base from V and 4 bases from J, leaving 11 bases between. CDR3 nucleotide sequence: TGTGCCAGCAGTTTATTCGGGGGGCAGAATCAGCCCCAGCATTTT. This encodes CASSLFGGQNQPQHF.

The V and J genes are TRBV28 and TRBJ1-4; D is ambiguous. V gave up 2 bases and J gave up 3 bases, with 7 bases separating them. Germline V lookup: CDR1 MDHEN, CDR2 SYDVKM. The CDR3 totals 14 residues. CDR3 sequence reads: CASSLGEPNEKLFF. CDR3 DNA sequence: TGTGCCAGCAGTTTAGGGGAACCTAATGAAAAACTGTTTTTT.

The chain employs TRBV7-2 and TRBJ2-3; D unclear. From germline, CDR1 is SGHTA and CDR2 FQGNSA. The CDR3 is 14 residues long. V lost 5 bases to trimming and J lost 1 base, with 10 bases between them. CDR3 residues: CASSPARGTDTQYF. CDR3 coding DNA: TGTGCCAGCAGCCCGGCCCGGGGCACAGATACGCAGTATTTT.

The J gene is TRBJ1-5, the V gene TRBV2; no reliable D call. The ends were cut back, 4 bases at V and 11 bases at J, with 12 bases in the middle. CDR1 is SNHLY and CDR2 is FYNNEI in the germline V gene. This CDR3 is 12 amino acids long. The CDR3 region is CASSVGFTAQHF. CDR3 nucleotides: TGTGCCAGCAGTGTGGGATTCACAGCCCAGCATTTT.

The chain employs TRBV5-1 and TRBJ2-7; D remains ambiguous. In germline, CDR1 is SGHRS, CDR2 YFSETQ. The V end lost 4 bases, the J end lost 6 bases, and 17 bases lay between the germline ends. The CDR3 has 14 residues. For the CDR3, the DNA is TGCGCCAGCAGCCAGAAACCCCCACCTTCCGAGCAGTACTTC. Encoded protein: CASSQKPPPSEQYF.

Concerning this clone itself: At one of its ends the junction is not consistent with the germline gene, which may arise from a read error. The chain is built from TRBV2 and TRBJ2-5; D is unclear. CDR3 length: 11 residues. The germline CDR1 and CDR2 sequences are SNHLY and FYNNEI. CDR3 loop: CASTLEEAQYF. The CDR3 DNA sequence: TGTGCCAGCACCCTAGAAGAGGCCCAGTACTTC. Drawing the rest from reference TRBV2 and TRBJ2-5, the complete variable domain is EPEVTQTPSHQVTQMGQEVILRCVPISNHLYFYWYRQILGQKVEFLVSFYNNEISEKSEIFDDQFSVERPDGSNFTLKIRSTKLEDSAMYFCASTLEEAQYFGPGTRLLVL.